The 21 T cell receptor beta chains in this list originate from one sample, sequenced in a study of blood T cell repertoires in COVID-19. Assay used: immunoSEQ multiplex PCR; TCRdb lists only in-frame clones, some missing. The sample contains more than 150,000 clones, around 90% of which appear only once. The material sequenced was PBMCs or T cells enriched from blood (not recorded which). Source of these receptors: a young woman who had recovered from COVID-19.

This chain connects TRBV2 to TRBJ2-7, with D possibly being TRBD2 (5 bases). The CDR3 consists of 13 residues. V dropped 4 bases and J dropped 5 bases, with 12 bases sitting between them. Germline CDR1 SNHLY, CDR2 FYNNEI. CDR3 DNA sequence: TGTGCCAGCAGTGGGCTGCGGCGGGACGAGCAGTACTTC. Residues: CASSGLRRDEQYF.

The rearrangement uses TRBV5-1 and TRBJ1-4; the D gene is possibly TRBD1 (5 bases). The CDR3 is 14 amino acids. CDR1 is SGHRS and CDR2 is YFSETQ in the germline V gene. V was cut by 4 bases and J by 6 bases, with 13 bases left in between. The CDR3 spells CASSAQGGDEKLFF. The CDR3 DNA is TGCGCCAGCAGCGCCCAGGGAGGGGATGAAAAACTGTTTTTT.

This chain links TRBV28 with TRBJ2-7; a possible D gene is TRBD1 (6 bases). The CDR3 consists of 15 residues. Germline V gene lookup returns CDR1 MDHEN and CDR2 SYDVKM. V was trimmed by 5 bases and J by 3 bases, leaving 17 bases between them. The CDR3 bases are TGTGCCAGCAGTGGGGCCGGGACAAATTTCTACGAGCAGTACTTC. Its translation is CASSGAGTNFYEQYF.

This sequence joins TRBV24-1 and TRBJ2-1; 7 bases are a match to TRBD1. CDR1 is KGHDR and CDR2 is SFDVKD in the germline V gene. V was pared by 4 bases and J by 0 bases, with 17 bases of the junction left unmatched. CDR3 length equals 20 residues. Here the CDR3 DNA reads TGTGCCACCAGTGACCCCCGAATGAGTAGGGGGCAAGGCTCCTACAATGAGCAGTTCTTC. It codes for CATSDPRMSRGQGSYNEQFF.

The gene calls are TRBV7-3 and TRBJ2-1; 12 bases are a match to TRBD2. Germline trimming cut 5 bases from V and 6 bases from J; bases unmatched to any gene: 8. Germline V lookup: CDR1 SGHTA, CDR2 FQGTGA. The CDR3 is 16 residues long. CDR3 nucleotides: TGTGCCAGCAGCGTCCTACTAGCGGGGGGCGTCAATGAGCAGTTCTTC. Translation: CASSVLLAGGVNEQFF.

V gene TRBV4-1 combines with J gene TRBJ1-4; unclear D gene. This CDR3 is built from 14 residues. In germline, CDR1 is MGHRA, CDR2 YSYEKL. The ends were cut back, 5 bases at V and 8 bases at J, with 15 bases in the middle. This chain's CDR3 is CASSVRAEEEKLFF. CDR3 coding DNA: TGCGCCAGCAGCGTAAGGGCGGAGGAGGAAAAACTGTTTTTT.

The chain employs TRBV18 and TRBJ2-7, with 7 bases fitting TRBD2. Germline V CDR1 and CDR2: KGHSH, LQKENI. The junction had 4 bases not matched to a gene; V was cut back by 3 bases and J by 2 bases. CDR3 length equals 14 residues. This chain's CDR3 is CASSPGLEAYEQYF. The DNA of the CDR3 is TGTGCCAGCTCACCTGGACTAGAAGCCTACGAGCAGTACTTC.

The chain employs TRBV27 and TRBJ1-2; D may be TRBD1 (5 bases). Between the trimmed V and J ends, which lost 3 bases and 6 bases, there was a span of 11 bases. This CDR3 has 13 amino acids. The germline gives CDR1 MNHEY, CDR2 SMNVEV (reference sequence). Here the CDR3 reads CASSFSREDGYTF. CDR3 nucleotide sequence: TGTGCCAGCAGTTTTAGCAGGGAGGATGGCTACACCTTC.

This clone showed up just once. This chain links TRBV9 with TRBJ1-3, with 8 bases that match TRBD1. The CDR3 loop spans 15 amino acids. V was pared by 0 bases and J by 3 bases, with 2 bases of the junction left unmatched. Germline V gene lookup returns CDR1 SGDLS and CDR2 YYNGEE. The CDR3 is CASSVAGGDGNTIYF. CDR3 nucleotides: TGTGCCAGCAGCGTAGCAGGGGGCGATGGAAACACCATATATTTT.

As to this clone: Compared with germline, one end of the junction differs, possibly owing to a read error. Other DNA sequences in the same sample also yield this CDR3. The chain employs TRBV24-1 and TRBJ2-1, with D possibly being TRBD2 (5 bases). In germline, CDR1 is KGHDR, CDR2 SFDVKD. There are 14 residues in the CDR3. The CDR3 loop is CATSAPGVHREQFF. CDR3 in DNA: TGTGCCACCAGTGCCCCGGGTGTCCATAGGGAGCAATTCTTC.

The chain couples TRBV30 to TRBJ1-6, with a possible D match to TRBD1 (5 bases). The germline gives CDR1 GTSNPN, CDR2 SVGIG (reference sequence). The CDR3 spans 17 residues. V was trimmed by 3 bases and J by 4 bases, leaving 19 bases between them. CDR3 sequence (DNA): TGTGCCTGGAGCGCCCGCCCCACCGGGGGTTATAATTCACCCCTCCACTTT. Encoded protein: CAWSARPTGGYNSPLHF. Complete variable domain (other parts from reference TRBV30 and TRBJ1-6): SQTIHQWPATLVQPVGSPLSLECTVEGTSNPNLYWYRQAAGRGLQLLFYSVGIGQISSEVPQNLSASRPQDRQFILSSKKLLLSDSGFYLCAWSARPTGGYNSPLHFGNGTRLTVT.

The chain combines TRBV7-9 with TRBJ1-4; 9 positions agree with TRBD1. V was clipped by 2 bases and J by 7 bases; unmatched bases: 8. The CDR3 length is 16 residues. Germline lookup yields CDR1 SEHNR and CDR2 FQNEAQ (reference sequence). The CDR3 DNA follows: TGTGCCAGCAGCTTATTACAGGGGGCCGCTGGTGAAAAACTGTTTTTT. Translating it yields CASSLLQGAAGEKLFF.

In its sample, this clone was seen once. The CDR3 DNA reads as TGTGCCAGCAGCTTAGGAACAGCGGGGGGGACAGATACGCAGTATTTT. Protein product: CASSLGTAGGTDTQYF. This rearrangement joins TRBV7-2 to TRBJ2-3; 10 bases align to TRBD2. The ends lost 1 base at V and 3 bases at J; junction bases unmatched: 4. The germline V gene encodes CDR1 SGHTA and CDR2 FQGNSA. The CDR3 contains 16 residues.

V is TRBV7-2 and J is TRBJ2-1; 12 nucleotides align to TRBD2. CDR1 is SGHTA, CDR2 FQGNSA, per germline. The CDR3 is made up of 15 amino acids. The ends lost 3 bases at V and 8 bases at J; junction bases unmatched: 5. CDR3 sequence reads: CASSLTSGGGDEQFF. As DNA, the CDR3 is TGTGCCAGCAGCTTGACTAGCGGGGGCGGGGATGAGCAGTTCTTC.

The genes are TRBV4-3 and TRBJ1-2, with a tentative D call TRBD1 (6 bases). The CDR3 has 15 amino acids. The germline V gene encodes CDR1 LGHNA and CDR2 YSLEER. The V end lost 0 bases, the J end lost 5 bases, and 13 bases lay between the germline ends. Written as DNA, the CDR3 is TGCGCCAGCAGCCAAGATTTGGGGGCAGGTTATGGCTACACCTTC. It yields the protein CASSQDLGAGYGYTF.

CDR3 residues: CASRATRAENNEQFF. As DNA, the CDR3 is TGTGCCAGCAGGGCGACTAGGGCGGAAAACAATGAGCAGTTCTTC. J is TRBJ2-1 and V is TRBV6-5, with D perhaps matching TRBD2 (6 bases). V gave up 6 bases and J gave up 5 bases, with 17 bases separating them. The germline CDR1 and CDR2 sequences are MNHEY and SVGAGI. There are 15 residues in the CDR3.

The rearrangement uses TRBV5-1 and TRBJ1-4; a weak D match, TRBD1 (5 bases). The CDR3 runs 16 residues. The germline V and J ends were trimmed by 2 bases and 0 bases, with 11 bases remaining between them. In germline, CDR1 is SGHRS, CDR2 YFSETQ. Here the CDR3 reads CASSLLQGATNEKLFF. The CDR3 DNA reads TGCGCCAGCAGCTTACTCCAGGGTGCAACTAATGAAAAACTGTTTTTT.

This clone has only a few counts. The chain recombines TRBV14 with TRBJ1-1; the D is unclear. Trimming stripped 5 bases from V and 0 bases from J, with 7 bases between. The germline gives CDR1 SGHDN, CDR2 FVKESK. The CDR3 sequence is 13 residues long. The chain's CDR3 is CASSEQLNTEAFF. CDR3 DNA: TGTGCCAGCAGCGAACAGCTGAACACTGAAGCTTTCTTT.

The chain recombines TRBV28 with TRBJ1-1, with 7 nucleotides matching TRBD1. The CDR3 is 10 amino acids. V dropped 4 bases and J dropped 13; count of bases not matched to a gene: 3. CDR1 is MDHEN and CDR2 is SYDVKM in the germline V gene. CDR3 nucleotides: TGTGCCAGCAGTTCACAGGGGCATTTCTTT. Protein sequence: CASSSQGHFF.

The DNA of the CDR3 is TGTGCCAGCAGCCAACGACAGGTTGACAATCAGCCCCAGCATTTT. The encoded protein is CASSQRQVDNQPQHF. This sequence joins TRBV4-2 and TRBJ1-5; D is possibly TRBD1 (6 bases). Trimming stripped 2 bases from V and 3 bases from J, with 11 bases between. Germline values: CDR1 LGHNA, CDR2 YNFKEQ. The length of the CDR3 is 15 residues.

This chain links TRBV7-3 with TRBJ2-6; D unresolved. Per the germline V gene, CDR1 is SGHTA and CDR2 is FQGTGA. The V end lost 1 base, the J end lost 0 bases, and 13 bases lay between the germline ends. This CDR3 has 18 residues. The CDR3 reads CASSLMSGQLSGANVLTF. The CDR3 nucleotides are TGTGCCAGCAGCTTAATGAGTGGGCAGCTCTCTGGGGCCAACGTCCTGACTTTC.